This T cell receptor (beta chain) was retrieved from a study of identical twins listed by TCRdb under 2016. In the study overall: To test whether fetal clonotypes persist, the study used deep sequencing on TCR alpha and beta repertoires from monozygotic twins, unrelated adults of various ages, and cord blood. Replicate twin experiments were performed at different times using different library preparation protocols to rule out contamination. Points the paper makes about the study in general: Excess twin sharing in beta out-of-frame sequences was weaker because fewer shared sequences lowered the signal-to-noise ratio. Compared with coincidental sharing between unrelated individuals, an excess of low generation-probability sequences was observed among out-of-frame TCR alpha sequences shared between twins. Fewer insertions were carried by abundant cord blood beta clonotypes; a weaker similar trend was observed in young adult naive repertoires, while no such trend was observed in memory repertoires. Zero-insertion analyses could be partly confounded by invariant T cells such as MAIT and iNKT, though diverse VJ usage argued against such confounding for most clonotypes. Because the same donors could not be followed over many years, the conclusions depended on cross-sectional statistical analysis. In monozygotic twins, recombination models systematically underestimated out-of-frame TCR alpha sharing, but the models matched the sharing seen between unrelated individuals.

Only healthy Caucasian donors were included. The twin cohort consisted of three pairs of female monozygotic twins, all aged about 18 to 30 years. Peripheral blood mononuclear cells were used as the source from which RNA for TCR libraries was isolated. The CDR3 spans 14 residues, from the cysteine through the phenylalanine. Just the 42-base CDR3 DNA is kept, in frame starting at base 1. The germline V and J ends show losses of 3 bases and 6 bases respectively, and no gene match explains 3 bases of the junction. The table lists this clonotype with many counts. Its antigen is currently not known. No clone much larger than this one lies a single base away; base qualities are absent. Library prep was done by 5' RACE. Sequencing took place on an Illumina HiSeq 2000. A universal primer binding site was added through template switching, and the final cDNA carried a unique molecular identifier so that TCR cDNA molecules could be counted accurately. Specific primers in the conserved constant-segment region were used to synthesize first-strand cDNA for the TCR alpha and beta chains. Each cDNA library was double barcoded, with a SMART-Mk sample barcode plus Illumina barcodes, to control for contamination. TruSeq adapter sequences and Illumina sample barcodes were added in two successive PCR steps. Sequencing of the TCR alpha and beta cDNA libraries was done on the Illumina HiSeq platform using custom primers. The authors processed their data as follows. MiGEC processed the raw reads to extract unique molecular identifiers, while MiXCR was used to determine the CDR3 positions. Recombination models were inferred per individual with the repgenHMM and IGoR tools using an EM algorithm. The analysis of shared clonotypes was done with the tcR package in R, with sharing normalized by the product of cloneset sizes. To study raw recombination free of thymic and clonal selection effects, out-of-frame nonproductive sequences were analyzed. TCRdb trimmed the raw reads at Q25, called clones with MiXCR and kept productive beta chains. CDR3 protein sequences are deduplicated, and each keeps its most common genes and DNA. The V and J calls reflect TCRdb's pipeline rather than the authors' work. Counted in this sample were about 700,000 distinct CDR3 sequences; 8.6% of them appeared once. The top ten clones comprise 0.75% to 1% of the sample.

These data are also associated with another study on yellow fever vaccine responses in identical twins. In that second paper, the authors write: The T cell response to vaccination in identical twins was reported by the authors to appear partly convergent and partly personalized. In the study, vaccine-responding T cell clones were precisely tracked in identical twins.

The sequencing sample was made of PBMCs. The rearranged segments are TRBV12-3 or TRBV12-4 and TRBJ2-7; 12 bases in the junction line up with TRBD2. This receptor was identified in a young woman in good health. The CDR3 protein is CASSFGLAGREQYF. The DNA reads TGTGCCAGCAGTTTCGGACTAGCGGGGCGCGAGCAGTACTTC.